The 24 T cell receptor beta chains presented below share a single source sample, sequenced in a study of blood T cell repertoires in COVID-19. Only in-frame clones appear in the TCRdb table, and some are missing; sequencing was by immunoSEQ multiplex PCR. This table has about 86,000 clones, approximately 80% appearing once. Sequencing used peripheral blood. These receptors all stem from an elderly woman with active or convalescent COVID-19.

V and J are TRBV5-1 and TRBJ1-6; no reliable D call. Germline assignment: CDR1 SGHRS and CDR2 YFSETQ. V was pared by 2 bases and J by 3 bases, with 6 bases between. The CDR3 is made up of 14 amino acids. The CDR3 loop is CASSFQNYNSPLHF. The CDR3 DNA follows: TGCGCCAGCAGCTTCCAGAACTATAATTCACCCCTCCACTTT.

This clone was observed a single time. The gene calls are TRBV11-3 and TRBJ2-7; 10 bases map to TRBD2. The CDR3 length is 15 residues. The V gene end was trimmed by 5 bases and the J gene end by 0 bases; junction bases not matched to a gene: 4. Germline-derived CDR1 and CDR2 are SGHNT and YENEEA. CDR3: CASSIGTSASYEQYF. CDR3 in DNA: TGTGCCAGCAGCATCGGGACTAGCGCCTCCTACGAGCAGTACTTC.

Concerning this clone: The sample contains more than one DNA sequence encoding this CDR3. This chain connects TRBV6-5 to TRBJ2-5; possible D gene TRBD2, 5 bases. Deletions cut 6 bases from V and 5 bases from J, with 7 bases between. This CDR3 has 11 amino acids. Per the germline V gene, CDR1 is MNHEY and CDR2 is SVGAGI. The CDR3 reads CASRRGETQYF. As DNA, the CDR3 is TGTGCCAGCAGGAGAGGGGAGACCCAGTACTTC.

This clone was recorded a few times. V is TRBV19 and J is TRBJ1-1, with D possibly being TRBD1 (5 bases). The germline gives CDR1 LNHDA, CDR2 SQIVND (reference sequence). Trimming shortened V by 5 bases and J by 6 bases, and 13 bases separated the two germline ends. CDR3 length: 13 amino acids. The CDR3 loop reads CASSGRVGSEAFF. For the CDR3, the DNA is TGTGCCAGTAGTGGCAGGGTGGGTTCTGAAGCTTTCTTT.

This rearrangement joins TRBV27 to TRBJ2-3, with a possible D match to TRBD1 (5 bases). V dropped 8 bases and J dropped 7 bases, with 10 bases sitting between them. CDR3 length: 11 residues. Germline CDR1 reads MNHEY; CDR2 reads SMNVEV (reference sequence). CDR3 nucleotides: TGTGCCAGCCGTCAGGGATATACGCAGTATTTT. Translated: CASRQGYTQYF.

The rearrangement joins TRBV6-6 to TRBJ2-3; D gene uncertain. Germline V gene data show CDR1 as MNHNY and CDR2 as SVGAGI (reference sequence). The V gene lost 7 bases and the J gene lost 6 bases, with 17 bases spanning the gap. This CDR3 has 14 amino acids. CDR3 residues: CASTLARIQDTQYF. The CDR3 nucleotides read TGTGCCAGCACATTGGCCCGAATCCAGGATACGCAGTATTTT.

The rearrangement joins TRBV2 to TRBJ2-3; weak D call: TRBD2 (6 bases). V shed 11 bases and J shed 3 bases, with 24 bases lying between them. This CDR3 comprises 16 residues. CDR1 SNHLY and CDR2 FYNNEI come from the germline V gene. The CDR3 loop reads CASLTFGPEGTDTQYF. The CDR3 DNA is TGTGCCTCTCTGACGTTCGGGCCGGAGGGTACAGATACGCAGTATTTT. Drawing the rest from reference TRBV2 and TRBJ2-3, the complete variable domain is EPEVTQTPSHQVTQMGQEVILRCVPISNHLYFYWYRQILGQKVEFLVSFYNNEISEKSEIFDDQFSVERPDGSNFTLKIRSTKLEDSAMYFCASLTFGPEGTDTQYFGPGTRLTVL.

CDR3 loop: CASSLLSGEAFF. CDR3 nucleotides: TGTGCCAGCAGCTTATTGAGCGGTGAAGCTTTCTTT. The chain has TRBV11-3 and TRBJ1-1; D not certain. The CDR3 runs 12 residues. CDR1 and CDR2 (germline): SGHNT, YENEEA. Trimming pared 2 bases from V and 7 bases from J, leaving 8 bases between.

The chain links TRBV9 to TRBJ2-2; D is uncertain. The ends were cut back, 4 bases at V and 1 base at J, with 11 bases in the middle. Germline loops: CDR1 SGDLS, CDR2 YYNGEE. This CDR3 region has 15 residues. The CDR3 sequence: CASSRDFLNTGELFF. CDR3 DNA: TGTGCCAGCAGCCGCGACTTCCTGAACACCGGGGAGCTGTTTTTT.

The chain carries TRBV7-9 and TRBJ2-7; TRBD1 might be the D (6 bases). Germline V gene sequence: CDR1 SEHNR, CDR2 FQNEAQ (reference sequence). The CDR3 totals 15 residues. The germline V and J ends were trimmed by 3 bases and 6 bases, with 18 bases remaining between them. CDR3 bases: TGTGCCAGCAGCTTGTTAAATCAGGGGATTTCCGAGCAGTACTTC. Protein product: CASSLLNQGISEQYF.

In this sample, this clone turned up a few times. V and J are TRBV19 and TRBJ2-1; 9 bases fit TRBD2. CDR3 length: 16 residues. Germline V gene data show CDR1 as LNHDA and CDR2 as SQIVND (reference sequence). V dropped 5 bases and J dropped 0; count of bases not matched to a gene: 5. CDR3 residues: CASSSISGSSYNEQFF. DNA for the CDR3: TGTGCCAGTAGTTCTATTAGCGGGAGCTCCTACAATGAGCAGTTCTTC.

This sequence joins TRBV7-8 and TRBJ1-5; D unresolved. Germline V gene data show CDR1 as SGHVS and CDR2 as FQNEAQ. V lost 4 bases to trimming and J lost 3 bases, with 13 bases between them. The CDR3 runs to 15 residues. CDR3 amino acids: CASSWGGPPNQPQHF. CDR3 sequence (DNA): TGTGCCAGCAGCTGGGGAGGGCCACCCAATCAGCCCCAGCATTTT.

The genes are TRBV11-3 and TRBJ2-7, with 8 bases matching TRBD2. CDR3 length: 12 amino acids. J lost 6 bases, V lost 2 bases, and 0 bases had no gene match. Germline values: CDR1 SGHNT, CDR2 YENEEA. The CDR3 spells CASSLLAGEQYF. DNA of the CDR3: TGTGCCAGCAGCTTACTAGCGGGCGAGCAGTACTTC.

The rearrangement uses TRBV19 and TRBJ2-4; 11 positions match TRBD2. Germline V lookup: CDR1 LNHDA, CDR2 SQIVND (reference sequence). The CDR3 is 14 amino acids. Trimming took 10 bases from V and 6 from J; bases not matched to a gene: 8. The CDR3 here is CATLSGGAANIQYF. DNA for the CDR3: TGTGCCACCCTTAGCGGGGGGGCCGCAAACATTCAGTACTTC.

This chain joins TRBV5-1 and TRBJ2-1, with TRBD2 matching over 14 bases. Germline V gene sequence: CDR1 SGHRS, CDR2 YFSETQ. The CDR3 sequence is 15 residues long. V was pared by 4 bases and J by 6 bases, with 3 bases of the junction left unmatched. The CDR3 spells CASSTGLAGANEQFF. CDR3 nucleotides: TGCGCCAGCAGCACGGGACTAGCGGGAGCCAATGAGCAGTTCTTC.

This clone was seen just once. This chain uses TRBV9 with TRBJ1-1; D is unresolved. Trimming left V 4 bases short and J 1 base short, with 11 bases between. The germline gives CDR1 SGDLS, CDR2 YYNGEE. CDR3 length equals 14 residues. The CDR3 loop reads CASSPIHRNTEAFF. DNA of the CDR3: TGTGCCAGCAGCCCGATTCACAGGAACACTGAAGCTTTCTTT.

This sequence joins TRBV6-4 and TRBJ1-1; 7 bases are a match to TRBD1. With V trimmed by 6 bases and J by 4 bases, 8 bases remained unmatched. Germline CDR1 reads MRHNA; CDR2 reads SNTAGT. The CDR3 loop spans 14 amino acids. The CDR3 protein is CASRDRQGGTEAFF. The CDR3 bases are TGTGCCAGCAGGGACCGACAGGGAGGCACTGAAGCTTTCTTT.

This sequence joins TRBV7-8 and TRBJ2-7, with TRBD2 matching 7 bases. The CDR3 has 13 residues. Looked up from germline, CDR1 is SGHVS and CDR2 is FQNEAQ. Trimming cost V 5 bases and J 3 bases; bases outside gene matches: 4. CDR3 protein: CASSAGVNYEQYF. In DNA form, the CDR3 reads TGTGCCAGCAGCGCGGGGGTAAACTACGAGCAGTACTTC.

CDR3 amino acids: CASSIKGTGGTGELFF. The CDR3 DNA reads as TGTGCCAGTAGTATAAAGGGGACAGGGGGCACCGGGGAGCTGTTTTTT. The rearrangement uses TRBV19 and TRBJ2-2; 11 bases align to TRBD1. The CDR3 consists of 16 residues. With 2 bases clipped from V and 4 bases from J, the junction kept 3 bases outside the gene matches. CDR1 is LNHDA and CDR2 is SQIVND in the germline V gene (reference sequence). The full variable domain, in which reference TRBV19 and TRBJ2-2 provide the parts outside the CDR3, is DGGITQSPKYLFRKEGQNVTLSCEQNLNHDAMYWYRQDPGQGLRLIYYSQIVNDFQKGDIAEGYSVSREKKESFPLTVTSAQKNPTAFYLCASSIKGTGGTGELFFGEGSRLTVL.

This CDR3 reads CASRQGVGAPEAFF. As DNA, the CDR3 is TGCGCCAGCAGGCAAGGGGTTGGAGCCCCTGAAGCTTTCTTT. V gene TRBV10-2 combines with J gene TRBJ1-1, with D perhaps matching TRBD1 (5 bases). The germline V gene has CDR1 WSHSY and CDR2 SAAADI. The CDR3 spans 14 residues. V was cut by 6 bases and J by 6 bases, with 17 bases left in between.

This clone appeared once. The chain uses TRBV18 and TRBJ2-2; 8 bases align to TRBD1. J gave up 1 base and V 11 bases, and 6 bases lay outside the gene matches. Germline lookup yields CDR1 KGHSH and CDR2 LQKENI. This CDR3 has 14 amino acids. This CDR3 reads CAAAGQENTGELFF. Here the CDR3 DNA reads TGTGCCGCTGCGGGACAGGAGAACACCGGGGAGCTGTTTTTT.

The V and J genes are TRBV6-5 and TRBJ1-5, with D maybe TRBD1 (6 bases). The V end was cut by 9 bases, the J end by 5 bases, with 14 bases between. Germline CDR1 and CDR2: MNHEY and SVGAGI. The CDR3 runs 13 residues. Here the CDR3 reads CASQQGGYQPQHF. The CDR3 DNA is TGTGCCAGTCAACAGGGTGGTTATCAGCCCCAGCATTTT.

The chain carries TRBV19 and TRBJ2-3, with D possibly matching TRBD2 (6 bases). The CDR3 loop spans 15 amino acids. The V end lost 5 bases, the J end lost 0 bases, and 12 bases lay between the germline ends. Germline-derived CDR1 and CDR2 are LNHDA and SQIVND (reference sequence). The CDR3 reads CASSSGTQSTDTQYF. The DNA for the CDR3 is TGTGCCAGTAGTTCCGGGACTCAAAGCACAGATACGCAGTATTTT.

The rearrangement links TRBV9 to TRBJ2-3; D gene uncertain. The CDR3 consists of 14 residues. The ends were cut back, 0 bases at V and 3 bases at J, with 8 bases in the middle. The germline CDR1 and CDR2 sequences are SGDLS and YYNGEE. This CDR3 is CASSVDAVTDTQYF. The DNA for the CDR3 is TGTGCCAGCAGCGTAGATGCAGTTACAGATACGCAGTATTTT.